The 20 T cell receptor beta chains given below trace back to one sample, sequenced in a study of T cell responses to AZD1222 COVID-19 vaccine. Assay: immunoSEQ multiplex PCR; the TCRdb copy retains only in-frame clones and omits some. There are tens of thousands of clones in the sample; about four fifths occur only once, and over 20% lies in the top ten. This material consisted of peripheral blood, taken 28 days after the second AZD1222 dose. All receptors derive from an adult who received the AZD1222 COVID-19 vaccine.

J is TRBJ2-7 and V is TRBV3-1 (or the pseudogene TRBV3-2); 13 bases map to TRBD2. The CDR3 is made up of 18 amino acids. Germline CDR1 LGHDT, CDR2 YNNKEL (reference sequence). V gave up 0 bases and J gave up 4 bases; unmatched junction bases: 9. CDR3 sequence reads: CASSQEWTSGSEGYEQYF. CDR3 DNA: TGTGCCAGCAGCCAAGAATGGACTAGCGGGAGTGAGGGTTACGAGCAGTACTTC.

This chain joins TRBV5-1 and TRBJ2-7; 9 bases map to TRBD1. The V segment lost 6 bases and the J segment 8 bases; nucleotides outside the gene matches: 12. Germline V gene sequence: CDR1 SGHRS, CDR2 YFSETQ. The CDR3 contains 14 residues. CDR3 protein: CASKGQGTGTQQYF. The CDR3 DNA reads TGCGCCAGCAAGGGACAGGGAACGGGTACGCAGCAGTACTTC.

This sequence joins TRBV13 and TRBJ2-1; 7 bases map to TRBD2. The CDR3 extends over 15 amino acids. Germline CDR1 PRHDT, CDR2 FYEKMQ (reference sequence). J was trimmed by 7 bases and V by 7 bases; bases with no gene match: 13. CDR3 DNA: TGTGCCAGCACCCCTAGGTGGGGAGGGCCTAATGAGCAGTTCTTC. Encoded protein: CASTPRWGGPNEQFF.

The J gene is TRBJ2-5, the V gene TRBV9; D not resolved. Germline V gives CDR1 SGDLS, CDR2 YYNGEE. This CDR3 spans 15 amino acids. Trimming took off 2 bases at V and 0 bases at J, with 11 bases between the two ends. The CDR3 protein is CASSVSTGYQETQYF. CDR3 nucleotides: TGTGCCAGCAGCGTCTCGACTGGGTACCAAGAGACCCAGTACTTC.

This chain connects TRBV19 to TRBJ2-1; no definite D call. This CDR3 has 13 residues. Germline V CDR1 and CDR2: LNHDA, SQIVND (reference sequence). The ends were cut back, 3 bases at V and 6 bases at J, with 9 bases in the middle. CDR3 coding DNA: TGTGCCAGTAGTATCACGGGTACCAATGAGCAGTTCTTC. Translating it yields CASSITGTNEQFF.

This chain connects TRBV7-2 to TRBJ1-1, with D unclear. Per germline, CDR1 SGHTA and CDR2 FQGNSA. The V end was cut by 1 base, the J end by 8 bases, with 11 bases between. CDR3 size: 13 residues. The CDR3 nucleotides are TGTGCCAGCAGCTTAGGCGTCTCGGGGGAAGCTTTCTTT. It encodes CASSLGVSGEAFF.

The chain uses TRBV5-6 and TRBJ2-3; 9 nucleotides align to TRBD1. V shed 0 bases and J 3 bases; nucleotides not matched to a gene: 5. Per germline, CDR1 SGHDT and CDR2 YYEEEE. The CDR3 is 16 amino acids. The CDR3 here is CASSLGTGVKTDTQYF. The DNA for the CDR3 is TGTGCCAGCAGCTTGGGGACAGGGGTTAAGACAGATACGCAGTATTTT.

The V and J genes are TRBV19 and TRBJ2-1; D is unclear. In germline, CDR1 is LNHDA, CDR2 SQIVND (reference sequence). The CDR3 totals 16 residues. V lost 2 bases to trimming and J lost 2 bases, with 13 bases between them. The CDR3 here is CASSIPRQVTYNEQFF. The CDR3 bases are TGTGCCAGTAGTATACCGCGGCAGGTCACCTACAATGAGCAGTTCTTC.

This clone appeared a single time. The chain joins TRBV6-5 to TRBJ1-6; possible D gene TRBD1, 6 bases. The CDR3 has 12 residues. CDR1 and CDR2 (germline): MNHEY, SVGAGI. Trimming left V 10 bases short and J 6 bases short, with 10 bases between. This CDR3 is CATRGLNSPLHF. The CDR3, as DNA: TGTGCCACCCGGGGGCTTAATTCACCCCTCCACTTT.

This chain connects TRBV28 to TRBJ2-5; TRBD2 is a possible D gene (6 bases). Per germline, CDR1 MDHEN and CDR2 SYDVKM. CDR3 length equals 17 residues. With 4 bases removed from V and 5 bases from J, the gap between germline ends came to 23 bases. CDR3 DNA sequence: TGTGCCAGCAGTTCCCGGAAGCTTGGGGGGAATGGGGAGACCCAGTACTTC. Amino acid sequence: CASSSRKLGGNGETQYF.

CDR3 sequence reads: CASSPLTEKLFF. The CDR3 coding sequence is TGTGCCAGCAGCCCCCTGACTGAAAAACTGTTTTTT. V is TRBV5-8 and J is TRBJ1-4; no clear D gene. This CDR3 comprises 12 residues. Per the germline V gene, CDR1 is SGHTS and CDR2 is YDEGEE. Trimming took off 4 bases at V and 7 bases at J, with 8 bases between the two ends.

This clone was counted only a few times. This chain uses TRBV27 with TRBJ1-5, with 9 nucleotides matching TRBD1. The CDR3 is made up of 14 amino acids. The germline CDR1 and CDR2 sequences are MNHEY and SMNVEV (reference sequence). Losses at the gene ends were 6 bases for V and 5 bases for J; bases not matched to a gene: 5. In DNA form, the CDR3 reads TGTGCCAGCAGGAGACAGGGGGGCGATCAGCCCCAGCATTTT. Translation: CASRRQGGDQPQHF.

The genes are TRBV9 and TRBJ2-1; a weak D match, TRBD1 (6 bases). Germline V gene data show CDR1 as SGDLS and CDR2 as YYNGEE. The CDR3 is 15 amino acids. The V end lost 4 bases, the J end lost 6 bases, and 17 bases lay between the germline ends. The CDR3 is CASSPPRGRGNEQFF. The DNA of the CDR3 is TGTGCCAGCAGCCCTCCGAGGGGCAGGGGCAATGAGCAGTTCTTC.

This clone turned up a few times. The rearrangement links TRBV7-9 to TRBJ1-2; a possible D gene is TRBD1 (6 bases). The CDR3 runs 15 residues. Between the trimmed V and J ends, which lost 5 bases and 5 bases, there was a span of 18 bases. Per the germline V gene, CDR1 is SEHNR and CDR2 is FQNEAQ (reference sequence). CDR3 amino acids: CASSQGSGTTYGYTF. CDR3 sequence (DNA): TGTGCCAGCAGCCAAGGGTCCGGGACAACTTATGGCTACACCTTC.

The rearrangement uses TRBV5-4 and TRBJ2-5, with TRBD2 identical over 13 bases. CDR1 is SGHNT and CDR2 is YYREEE in the germline V gene (reference sequence). This CDR3 has 16 residues. Trimming took 4 bases from V and 2 from J; bases not matched to a gene: 5. CDR3 loop: CASSPTSGREQETQYF. The CDR3 DNA reads TGTGCCAGCAGCCCCACTAGCGGGAGGGAACAAGAGACCCAGTACTTC.

The rearrangement joins TRBV18 to TRBJ1-1; no clear D. The CDR3 covers 13 residues. Trimming removed 5 bases from V and 2 bases from J, with 9 bases in between. Germline V CDR1 and CDR2: KGHSH, LQKENI. The CDR3 sequence is CASSSDGNTEAFF. CDR3 nucleotide sequence: TGTGCCAGCTCATCGGACGGTAACACTGAAGCTTTCTTT.

The chain has TRBV7-9 and TRBJ1-6; TRBD1 matches at 8 bases. CDR3 length equals 12 residues. V shed 5 bases, J shed 14 bases, and the junction held 5 bases outside the gene matches. CDR1 is SEHNR and CDR2 is FQNEAQ in the germline V gene (reference sequence). CDR3 sequence (DNA): TGTGCCAGCAGCCCGACAGGGGCTACCCTCCACTTT. As protein: CASSPTGATLHF. Full variable domain (remainder filled in from reference TRBV7-9 and TRBJ1-6): DTGVSQNPRHKITKRGQNVTFRCDPISEHNRLYWYRQTLGQGPEFLTYFQNEAQLEKSRLLSDRFSAERPKGSFSTLEIQRTEQGDSAMYLCASSPTGATLHFGNGTRLTVT.

The chain is built from TRBV9 and TRBJ2-3; D not certain. The CDR3 covers 14 residues. Germline-derived CDR1 and CDR2 are SGDLS and YYNGEE. The V end lost 2 bases, the J end lost 1 base, and 8 bases lay between the germline ends. The CDR3 DNA follows: TGTGCCAGCAGCGTCAACAGCCGCACAGATACGCAGTATTTT. It codes for CASSVNSRTDTQYF.

This clone was counted once. This chain joins TRBV4-1 and TRBJ2-1; D perhaps matches TRBD1 (6 bases). This CDR3 region has 17 residues. V was clipped by 0 bases and J by 10 bases, with 22 bases between them. CDR1 is MGHRA, CDR2 YSYEKL, per germline. DNA for the CDR3: TGCGCCAGCAGCCAAGAACCCCCAGGGGTCCCCTCCCAAGAGCAGTTCTTC. Its translation is CASSQEPPGVPSQEQFF.

This chain links TRBV28 with TRBJ1-1; D remains ambiguous. The CDR3 extends over 11 amino acids. V was cut by 6 bases and J by 6 bases, with 8 bases left in between. The germline gives CDR1 MDHEN, CDR2 SYDVKM. CDR3 coding DNA: TGTGCCAGCAGGGGGAAGCCTGAAGCTTTCTTT. It encodes CASRGKPEAFF.